The rows below give T cell receptor beta chains drawn from one sample of a study of T cell responses to AZD1222 COVID-19 vaccine. Method: immunoSEQ multiplex PCR; TCRdb's copy keeps in-frame clones and lacks some. Of around 130,000 clones detected, approximately 92% appear once; the ten largest clones hold more than 3.5%. Sequenced here: peripheral blood, sampled 28 days after the second dose of the MenACWY control vaccine. Source of these receptors: an adult who received the MenACWY meningococcal vaccine as a control. The CDR3 runs from the conserved cysteine through the conserved F or W. A D gene is named only where the DNA matches it firmly. Not all rows give a size; the values are once, few, many and, for expanded clones, a class.

>once|TRBJ2-5|TRBV5-6|-
CASSLQWQGGGIETQYF
>-|TRBJ2-7|TRBV11-2|-
CASSAGGPSYEQYF
>-|TRBJ2-2|TRBV24-1|-
CATSDLGGGLSGELFF
>-|TRBJ1-1|TRBV15|-
CATSSIGGGTEAFF
>-|TRBJ1-1|TRBV19|-
CASSITGLGTEAFF
>-|TRBJ2-7|TRBV5-1|-
CASSPDSGRANYEQYF
>-|TRBJ1-4|TRBV10-3|-
CAISESWGEGEKLFF
>-|TRBJ2-2|TRBV20-1|TRBD1
CSASLLQGANTGELFF
>-|TRBJ2-6|TRBV7-9|-
CASSLGRVITGANVLTF
>-|TRBJ1-2|TRBV2|-
CASSVRDKNNYGYTF
>-|TRBJ2-3|TRBV4-3|-
CASSQAPGRGSPTDTQYF
>-|TRBJ2-7|TRBV5-1|TRBD2
CASSLVEREAYEQYF
>-|TRBJ2-1|TRBV6-6|TRBD2
CASSYGGGSTYEQFF
>-|TRBJ1-2|TRBV28|-
CASSFVNYGYTF
>-|TRBJ2-5|TRBV15|-
CATASQIQETQYF
>many|TRBJ2-2|TRBV7-9|-
CASSLPGGDTGELFF
>-|TRBJ1-5|TRBV7-8|-
CASSPRTYRNQPQHF
>-|TRBJ1-4|TRBV21-1|-
CASSKRETETDADSANEKLFF
>-|TRBJ1-3|TRBV7-8|TRBD1
CASSLMGQGPWGSGNTIYF
>-|TRBJ2-7|TRBV5-1|TRBD1
CASSLVPTGDYEQYF
>-|TRBJ2-5|TRBV11-2|-
CASSQVYQETQYF
>-|TRBJ1-5|TRBV6-2/TRBV6-3|TRBD1
CASSHTGDKNQPQHF
>-|TRBJ2-1|TRBV6-1|-
CASSGGAGGSYNEQFF
>-|TRBJ1-1|TRBV27|-
CASSKTYRTEAFF
>-|TRBJ1-4|TRBV21-1|-
CASSKRTRAATNEKLFF
>-|TRBJ1-5|TRBV27|-
CASSFGGGQPQHF
>-|TRBJ2-1|TRBV6-5|-
CASIRAGVGNEQFF
>-|TRBJ2-3|TRBV4-3|-
CASSRGPPDTDTQYF
>-|TRBJ2-3|TRBV11-1|-
CASSFLRGPDTQYF
>-|TRBJ2-3|TRBV5-4|-
CASSQKGLTDTQYF
>-|TRBJ2-7|TRBV7-2|-
CASSSMTSLEQYF
>once|TRBJ1-2|TRBV5-1|-
CASTLGGGYGYTF
>many|TRBJ2-7|TRBV7-3|TRBD1
CASSQWGQGDEQYF
>-|TRBJ2-7|TRBV29-1|-
CSVGGVYEQYF
>-|TRBJ2-6|TRBV27|-
CASSLSGANVLTF
>-|TRBJ2-1|TRBV19|TRBD1
CASSTVPGQSSYNEQFF
>-|TRBJ2-1|TRBV9|TRBD2
CASSVVGLDNEQFF
>-|TRBJ2-1|TRBV18|-
CASSPLGLLNEQFF
>once|TRBJ1-5|TRBV2|-
CASSEAPPGTFNQPQHF